Following are 12 T cell receptor beta chains from one sample sequenced in a study of T cells in Graves' hyperthyroidism and ophthalmopathy. What was amplified from RNA transcripts were TCR beta CDR3 regions. HTBI primers were used for first-round RT-PCR of the TCR CDR3. Using its own MiXCR run on the multiplex PCR reads, TCRdb lists one record per CDR3 protein. The profile shows some 560,000 distinct CDR3 sequences, approximately 15% of them singletons. Sequenced material: blood. The source of these receptors is a woman aged 25-40 years with Graves' hyperthyroidism.

The chain carries TRBV6-1 and TRBJ2-1, with 11 bases aligning to TRBD2. Germline V CDR1 and CDR2: MNHNS, SASEGT. Trimming cost V 6 bases and J 7 bases; bases outside gene matches: 5. The CDR3 consists of 14 residues. CDR3 DNA: TGTGCCAGCAGCCTGACTAGCGGGGAAAATGAGCAGTTCTTC. This translates into CASSLTSGENEQFF.

This chain connects TRBV20-1 to TRBJ2-2; 9 bases align to TRBD2. The junction had 15 bases not matched to a gene; V was cut back by 4 bases and J by 3 bases. There are 18 residues in the CDR3. The germline V gene has CDR1 DFQATT and CDR2 SNEGSKA (reference sequence). CDR3: CSAKPLVAGARYTGELFF. For the CDR3, the DNA is TGCAGTGCTAAGCCCCTAGTAGCGGGAGCGCGTTACACCGGGGAGCTGTTTTTT.

Turning to this clonotype: A read error may be the cause here, since a much bigger clone is one base away. The J gene is TRBJ1-4, the V gene TRBV7-9; the D gene is possibly TRBD1 (6 bases). The CDR3 contains 16 residues. The V end was cut by 2 bases, the J end by 6 bases, with 16 bases between. The V gene's germline CDR1 is SEHNR and CDR2 FQNEAQ (reference sequence). CDR3 DNA sequence: TGTGCCAGCAGCTTAACGGGGAGGGGGGCTGATGAAAAACTGTTTTTT. It codes for CASSLTGRGADEKLFF.

The table lists this clonotype with many counts. This chain links TRBV12-3 or TRBV12-4 with TRBJ1-1; perhaps TRBD1 as D (6 bases). V was pared by 5 bases and J by 6 bases, with 13 bases between. This CDR3 has 13 amino acids. CDR3 region: CASSHTGTAEAFF. In DNA form, the CDR3 reads TGTGCCAGCAGTCATACAGGGACCGCTGAAGCTTTCTTT.

This clonotype was found many times. This rearrangement joins TRBV5-1 to TRBJ2-3; 10 nucleotides agree with TRBD1. The CDR3 is made up of 14 amino acids. V lost 4 bases, J lost 5 bases, and 4 bases stayed unmatched. CDR1 is SGHRS and CDR2 is YFSETQ in the germline V gene. The CDR3 reads CASSTGQGVDTQYF. The CDR3 DNA follows: TGCGCCAGCAGCACCGGACAGGGGGTAGATACGCAGTATTTT.

This clonotype occurred many times. The genes are TRBV5-1 and TRBJ2-7; possible D gene TRBD1, 6 bases. Germline CDR1 is SGHRS and CDR2 is YFSETQ. CDR3 length: 16 amino acids. The V end lost 0 bases, the J end lost 6 bases, and 19 bases lay between the germline ends. This CDR3 is CASSLEGTGKRFEQYF. CDR3 DNA: TGCGCCAGCAGCTTGGAAGGAACAGGGAAGCGTTTCGAGCAGTACTTC.

Note on this clonotype: This may be a read error, as it is one base from a much larger clone. The rearrangement joins TRBV20-1 to TRBJ2-5; 12 bases align to TRBD2. CDR1 and CDR2 from the germline V gene are DFQATT and SNEGSKA (reference sequence). This CDR3 region has 13 residues. This CDR3 reads CSARTSGREIQYF. The CDR3 DNA is TGCAGTGCTAGGACTAGCGGGAGAGAGATCCAGTACTTC.

This clonotype appeared many times. This chain joins TRBV5-1 and TRBJ2-7; a weak D match, TRBD1 (5 bases). The CDR3 spans 14 residues. Deletions cut 1 base from V and 5 bases from J, with 13 bases between. Germline values: CDR1 SGHRS, CDR2 YFSETQ. The CDR3 loop is CASSLTQGPNEQYF. CDR3 coding DNA: TGCGCCAGCAGCTTGACCCAGGGTCCCAACGAGCAGTACTTC. Drawing the rest from reference TRBV5-1 and TRBJ2-7, the complete variable domain is KAGVTQTPRYLIKTRGQQVTLSCSPISGHRSVSWYQQTPGQGLQFLFEYFSETQRNKGNFPGRFSGRQFSNSRSEMNVSTLELGDSALYLCASSLTQGPNEQYFGPGTRLTVT.

This clonotype was seen ten or more times. Here the CDR3 reads CASSLDRGPGGYTF. As DNA, the CDR3 is TGTGCCAGCTCACTCGACAGGGGGCCGGGAGGCTACACCTTC. This chain connects TRBV18 to TRBJ1-2; the match to TRBD1 covers 10 bases. The germline CDR1 and CDR2 sequences are KGHSH and LQKENI. CDR3 length equals 14 residues. V shed 4 bases, J shed 8 bases, and the junction held 7 bases outside the gene matches.

The sample holds many counts of this clonotype. The V and J genes are TRBV7-2 and TRBJ2-5, with D possibly TRBD1 on 6 matching bases. CDR1 and CDR2 (germline): SGHTA, FQGNSA. The CDR3 runs to 15 residues. V shed 1 base and J shed 4 bases, with 13 bases lying between them. The CDR3 nucleotides are TGTGCCAGCAGCTTAGTGGTCAGGGGTGGAGAGACCCAGTACTTC. Translation: CASSLVVRGGETQYF.

The table lists this clonotype with a few counts. This chain links TRBV6-2 or TRBV6-3 with TRBJ1-6, with a weak D call TRBD1 (6 bases). V gave up 4 bases and J gave up 11 bases, with 12 bases separating them. Per germline, CDR1 MNHEY and CDR2 SVGEGT. CDR3 size: 13 residues. The DNA of the CDR3 is TGTGCCAGCAGTTCGGACAGACGAACACCCCTCCACTTT. Its translation is CASSSDRRTPLHF.

The table lists this clonotype with a few counts. V gene TRBV20-1 combines with J gene TRBJ1-2; 7 bases align to TRBD1. The length of the CDR3 is 13 residues. Germline CDR1 DFQATT, CDR2 SNEGSKA (reference sequence). V was clipped by 6 bases and J by 0 bases; unmatched bases: 4. The CDR3 DNA reads TGCAGTGCAACCACAGGGGCTAACTATGGCTACACCTTC. It specifies CSATTGANYGYTF.